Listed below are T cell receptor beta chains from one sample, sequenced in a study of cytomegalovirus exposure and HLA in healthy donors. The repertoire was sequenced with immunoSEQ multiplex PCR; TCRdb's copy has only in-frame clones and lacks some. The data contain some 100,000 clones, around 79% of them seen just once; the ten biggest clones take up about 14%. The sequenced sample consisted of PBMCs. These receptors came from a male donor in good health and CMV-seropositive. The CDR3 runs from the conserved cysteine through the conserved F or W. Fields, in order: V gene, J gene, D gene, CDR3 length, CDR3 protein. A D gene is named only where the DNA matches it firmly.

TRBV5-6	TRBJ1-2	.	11	CASSFRGGYTF
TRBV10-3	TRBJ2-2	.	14	CAIRAGTNTGELFF
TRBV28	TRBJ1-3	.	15	CASRRDNYSGNTIYF
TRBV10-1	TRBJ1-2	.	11	CAKQFVGGYTF
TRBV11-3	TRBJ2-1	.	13	CASSQDRSNEQFF
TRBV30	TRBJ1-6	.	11	CAWRLNSPLHF
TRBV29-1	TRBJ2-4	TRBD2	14	CSVDGGVAKNIQYF
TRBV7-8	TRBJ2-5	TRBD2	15	CASTPVAGRQETQYF
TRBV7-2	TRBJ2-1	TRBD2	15	CASSLATGLAGAQFF
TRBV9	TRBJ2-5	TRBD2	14	CASSPLTSGETQYF
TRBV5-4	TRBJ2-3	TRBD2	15	CASSFGGGFTDTQYF
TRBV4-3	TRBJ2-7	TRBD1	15	CASSQDRQGAVEQYF
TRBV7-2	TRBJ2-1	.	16	CASSHSGRGLYNEQFF
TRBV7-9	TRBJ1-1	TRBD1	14	CASSFGQGYSEAFF
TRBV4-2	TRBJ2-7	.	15	CASSQGDNSPYEQYF
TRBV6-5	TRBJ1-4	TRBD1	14	CASRKTGGDEKLFF
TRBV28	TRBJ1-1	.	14	CASPRPGVNTEAFF
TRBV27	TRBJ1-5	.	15	CASSFQGQSNQPQHF
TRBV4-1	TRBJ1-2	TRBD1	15	CASSQLHRGLGGYTF
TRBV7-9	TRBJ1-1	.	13	CASSRTANTEAFF
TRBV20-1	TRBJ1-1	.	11	CSAREGLEAFF
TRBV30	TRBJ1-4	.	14	CAWRQGQSNEKLFF